This is a list of T cell receptor beta chains from one sample in a study of T-cell reconstitution after alpha-beta-depleted transplantation in children. TCRdb reanalysed the PCR reads using MiXCR and keeps one entry per CDR3 protein. This sample has over 200,000 distinct CDR3 sequences, with about a tenth found just once. The sequencing used PBMCs from the stem cell graft donor, collected from the stem cell graft. The source is a human donor who donated a stem cell graft to a child with acute lymphoblastic leukemia. Both conserved end residues are part of each CDR3. A D gene is named only where the DNA matches it firmly. Clone size is given for some rows only: seen once, a few or many times, or a class if the clone is expanded.

TRBV6-2/TRBV6-3	TRBJ1-1	few	-	12	TGTGCCAGCAGTTACTCGCCAGTAGGAGCTTTCTTT	CASSYSPVGAFF
TRBV12-3/TRBV12-4	TRBJ2-1	-	TRBD1	15	TGTGCCAGCACCCCGTACGGGACAGGGGGCGGTGAGCAGTTCTTC	CASTPYGTGGGEQFF
TRBV11-2	TRBJ2-7	few	-	15	TGTGCCAGCAGCTACCTGGGGGGGGGCTCCGACGAGCAGTACTTC	CASSYLGGGSDEQYF
TRBV5-1	TRBJ2-3	-	-	13	TGCGCCACCACCCGGGAAAGCACAGATACGCAGTATTTT	CATTRESTDTQYF
TRBV5-6	TRBJ1-2	few	-	14	TGTGCCAGCAGCTTGCCAGGAGGATTTGGTGGCTACACCTTC	CASSLPGGFGGYTF
TRBV6-5	TRBJ2-7	few	TRBD1	15	TGTGCCAGCAGTTACTCCGGGACAGAGTATTACGAGCAGTACTTC	CASSYSGTEYYEQYF
TRBV3-1	TRBJ1-1	many	-	13	TGTGCCAGCAGCCCCCGGAACGTCGGTGAAGCTTTCTTT	CASSPRNVGEAFF
TRBV15	TRBJ2-1	many	TRBD1	13	TGTGCCACTGGGGACAGGAGATACAATGAGCAGTTCTTC	CATGDRRYNEQFF
TRBV24-1	TRBJ1-1	few	-	13	TGTGCCACCAGTGACCCAGACAAGACAGAAGCTTTCTTT	CATSDPDKTEAFF
TRBV5-1	TRBJ1-3	-	-	14	TGCGCCAGCAGCCTTACAGCCTCTGGAAACACCATATATTTT	CASSLTASGNTIYF
TRBV20-1	TRBJ1-2	few	-	13	TGCAGTGCCACCTCGGGGGTAAACTATGGCTACACCTTC	CSATSGVNYGYTF
TRBV11-2	TRBJ2-1	few	TRBD1	15	TGTGCCAGCAGGTCAATACAGGGGTCCTACAATGAGCAGTTCTTC	CASRSIQGSYNEQFF
TRBV12-3/TRBV12-4	TRBJ2-1	many	-	12	TGTGCCAGCAGTTTACCCGACAGGGAGCAGTTCTTC	CASSLPDREQFF
TRBV7-2	TRBJ2-5	-	TRBD1	15	TGTGCCAGCAGCCGCCAGACAGGGTCGGGGGAGACCCAGTACTTC	CASSRQTGSGETQYF
TRBV5-1	TRBJ1-6	few	-	16	TGCGCCAGCAGCTTGGGGAGGGTATCCTATAATTCACCCCTCCACTTT	CASSLGRVSYNSPLHF
TRBV12-3/TRBV12-4	TRBJ1-4	-	-	14	TGTGCCAGCAGCCCCGGGATACCCCCTGAAAAACTGTTTTTT	CASSPGIPPEKLFF
TRBV27	TRBJ1-6	-	-	15	TGTGCCAGCAGTCTGTGGGGACCGGTAAATTCACCCCTCCACTTT	CASSLWGPVNSPLHF
TRBV6-2/TRBV6-3	TRBJ1-5	-	-	13	TGTGCCAGCAATGGCAGGGGAAATCAGCCCCAGCATTTT	CASNGRGNQPQHF
TRBV7-2	TRBJ2-3	-	-	18	TGTGCCAGCAGCTTAGCCTCCCGAACGGGAGGCCCACAGGGTACGCAGTATTTT	CASSLASRTGGPQGTQYF
TRBV6-5	TRBJ1-2	many	-	14	TGTGCCAGCAGTTACCTATCCAGGGCAGAACACCCTACCTTC	CASSYLSRAEHPTF
TRBV7-6	TRBJ1-5	few	TRBD1	15	TGTGCCAGCAGCTTAGAGACAGGGGGCAATCAGCCCCAGCATTTT	CASSLETGGNQPQHF
TRBV12-3/TRBV12-4	TRBJ1-6	few	-	17	TGTGCCAGCAGTTTAGGAGCTAGGACCGGGGTCGGGTCACCCCTCCACTTT	CASSLGARTGVGSPLHF
TRBV27	TRBJ2-1	-	-	14	TGTGCCAGCAAGAAACCGGGACAAGTCAATGAGCAGTTCTTC	CASKKPGQVNEQFF
TRBV24-1	TRBJ2-3	many	TRBD1	15	TGTGCCACCAGTGGGGGACAGGGATTGGCAGATACGCAGTATTTT	CATSGGQGLADTQYF
TRBV20-1	TRBJ2-1	-	TRBD2	14	TGCAGTGCGCCGCGGGGGGGCCTGGAAAATGAGCAGTTCTTC	CSAPRGGLENEQFF
TRBV12-3/TRBV12-4	TRBJ1-1	few	TRBD1	17	TGTGCCAGCAGTGACCCCGGGGGACAGGGAAAGGGCACTGAAGCTTTCTTT	CASSDPGGQGKGTEAFF
TRBV6-1	TRBJ2-1	many	-	11	TGTGCCAGCGGGCTAGGCTACGAGCAGTTCTTC	CASGLGYEQFF
TRBV5-1	TRBJ2-7	-	-	15	TGCGCCAGCAGCTTGGGGCAGGCAATCTCCTACGAGCAGTACTTC	CASSLGQAISYEQYF
TRBV3-1	TRBJ2-1	few	-	16	TGTGCCAGCAGCCAAGAATCGGGGACACTTTACAATGAGCAGTTCTTC	CASSQESGTLYNEQFF